This T cell receptor beta chain was captured by sequencing in a study of glioma-infiltrating T cells after dendritic cell vaccination. Across the study: Dendritic cells derived from monocytes and pulsed with autologous tumor lysate formed the vaccine. Findings and caveats of the study: Higher pretreatment TIL content predicted longer progression-free time and survival.

Comments on this clone: Its target is not known.

This CDR3 is 14 amino acids long. The junction had 8 bases not matched to a gene; V was cut back by 5 bases and J by 6 bases. CDR1 SGHRS and CDR2 YFSETQ come from the germline V gene. The PCR used 60 V beta and 13 J beta primers. Repertoires were generated with immunoSEQ multiplex PCR, while TCRdb's copy carries only in-frame clones and drops some. Counted here are approximately 64,000 clones, around 83% occurring once; the ten biggest clones make up approximately 8.5%. The chain recombines TRBV5-1 with TRBJ1-2, with 9 bases fitting TRBD1. The receptor was isolated from a human donor with glioblastoma. Sequenced here: blood, sampled before dendritic cell vaccination. In DNA, the CDR3 is TGCGCCAGCAGAGAACAGGGGGCGTCGAATGGCTACACCTTC. Its translation is CASREQGASNGYTF.